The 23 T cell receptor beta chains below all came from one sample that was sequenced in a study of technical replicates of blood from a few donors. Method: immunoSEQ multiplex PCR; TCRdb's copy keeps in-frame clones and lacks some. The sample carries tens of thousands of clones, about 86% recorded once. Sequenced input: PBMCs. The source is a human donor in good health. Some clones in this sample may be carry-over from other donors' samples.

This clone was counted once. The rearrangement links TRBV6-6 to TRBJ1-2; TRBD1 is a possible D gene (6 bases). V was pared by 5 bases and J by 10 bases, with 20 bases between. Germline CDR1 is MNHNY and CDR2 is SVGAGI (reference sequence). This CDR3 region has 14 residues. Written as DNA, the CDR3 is TGTGCCAGCAGTGGCGGGGGGGGCGGCAATTCCTACACCTTC. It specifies CASSGGGGGNSYTF.

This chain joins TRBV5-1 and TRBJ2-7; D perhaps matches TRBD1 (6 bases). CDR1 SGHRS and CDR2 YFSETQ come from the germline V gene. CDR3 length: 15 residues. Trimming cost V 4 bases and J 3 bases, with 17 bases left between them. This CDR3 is CASSAPRDNHYEQYF. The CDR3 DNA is TGCGCCAGCAGCGCGCCCCGGGACAACCACTACGAGCAGTACTTC.

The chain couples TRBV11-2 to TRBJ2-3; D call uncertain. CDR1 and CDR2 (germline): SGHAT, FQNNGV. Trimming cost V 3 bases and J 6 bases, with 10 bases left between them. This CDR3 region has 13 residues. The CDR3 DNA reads TGTGCCAGCAGCTTTGGAGTTTGGGATACGCAGTATTTT. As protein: CASSFGVWDTQYF.

The CDR3 is CASSLAGFDNEQFF. DNA for the CDR3: TGTGCCAGCAGCTTAGCAGGGTTCGACAATGAGCAGTTCTTC. The genes are TRBV11-3 and TRBJ2-1, with D possibly TRBD1 on 5 matching bases. Trimming stripped 1 base from V and 5 bases from J, with 9 bases between. Germline CDR1 and CDR2: SGHNT and YENEEA. The CDR3 consists of 14 residues.

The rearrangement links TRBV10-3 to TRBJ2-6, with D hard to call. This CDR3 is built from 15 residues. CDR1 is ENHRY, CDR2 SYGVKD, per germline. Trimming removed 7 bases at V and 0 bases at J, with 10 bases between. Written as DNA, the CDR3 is TGTGCCATCACGAGCCCTCGCTCTGGGGCCAACGTCCTGACTTTC. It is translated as CAITSPRSGANVLTF.

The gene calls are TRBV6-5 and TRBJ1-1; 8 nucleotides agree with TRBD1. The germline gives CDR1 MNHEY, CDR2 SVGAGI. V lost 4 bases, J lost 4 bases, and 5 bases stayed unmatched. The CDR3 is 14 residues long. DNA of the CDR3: TGTGCCAGCAGTTTCTCAGGGGGCGTCACTGAAGCTTTCTTT. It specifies CASSFSGGVTEAFF.

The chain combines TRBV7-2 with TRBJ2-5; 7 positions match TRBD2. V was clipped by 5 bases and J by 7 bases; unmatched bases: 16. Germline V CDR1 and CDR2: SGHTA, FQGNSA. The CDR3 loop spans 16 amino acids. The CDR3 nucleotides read TGTGCCAGCAGCCCAAACAGCGGGAACGGATGGGGGACCCAGTACTTC. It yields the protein CASSPNSGNGWGTQYF.

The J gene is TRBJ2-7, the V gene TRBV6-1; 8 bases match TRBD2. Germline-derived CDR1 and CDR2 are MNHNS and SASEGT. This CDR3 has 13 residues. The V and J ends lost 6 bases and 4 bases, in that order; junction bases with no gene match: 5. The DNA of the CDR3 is TGTGCCAGCAGCGCCGGGAGGGGATACGAGCAGTACTTC. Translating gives CASSAGRGYEQYF.

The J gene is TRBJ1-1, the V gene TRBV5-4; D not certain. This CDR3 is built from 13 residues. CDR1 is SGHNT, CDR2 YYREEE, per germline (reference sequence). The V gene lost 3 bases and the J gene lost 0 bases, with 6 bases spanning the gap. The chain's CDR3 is CASSSGLNTEAFF. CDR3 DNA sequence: TGTGCCAGCAGCTCCGGGTTGAACACTGAAGCTTTCTTT.

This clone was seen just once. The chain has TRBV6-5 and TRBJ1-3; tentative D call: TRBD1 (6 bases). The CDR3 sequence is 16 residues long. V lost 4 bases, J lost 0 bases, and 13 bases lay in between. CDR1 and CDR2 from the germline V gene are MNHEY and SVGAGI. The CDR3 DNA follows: TGTGCCAGCAGTTTGAGAGTGACAGGCTCTGGAAACACCATATATTTT. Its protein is CASSLRVTGSGNTIYF.

The CDR3 spells CASSSDRGQQYF. The CDR3 coding sequence is TGTGCCAGCAGTTCAGACAGGGGGCAGCAGTACTTC. This sequence joins TRBV6-5 and TRBJ2-7, with TRBD1 matching 10 bases. From germline, CDR1 is MNHEY and CDR2 SVGAGI. The CDR3 has 12 amino acids. The ends lost 4 bases at V and 8 bases at J; junction bases unmatched: 2.

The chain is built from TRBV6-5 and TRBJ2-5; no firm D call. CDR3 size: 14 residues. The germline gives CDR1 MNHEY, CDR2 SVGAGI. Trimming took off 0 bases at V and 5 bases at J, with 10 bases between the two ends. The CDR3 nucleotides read TGTGCCAGCAGTTACTCGGCAGGATCCGAGACCCAGTACTTC. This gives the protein CASSYSAGSETQYF.

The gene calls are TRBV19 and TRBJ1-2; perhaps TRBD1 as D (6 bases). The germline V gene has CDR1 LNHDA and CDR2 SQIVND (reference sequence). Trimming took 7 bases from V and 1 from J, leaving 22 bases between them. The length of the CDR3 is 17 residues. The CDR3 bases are TGTGCCAGTACACCCCCGGGCGAGGGGGGGGGTAACTATGGCTACACCTTC. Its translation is CASTPPGEGGGNYGYTF. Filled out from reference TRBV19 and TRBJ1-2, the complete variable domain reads DGGITQSPKYLFRKEGQNVTLSCEQNLNHDAMYWYRQDPGQGLRLIYYSQIVNDFQKGDIAEGYSVSREKKESFPLTVTSAQKNPTAFYLCASTPPGEGGGNYGYTFGSGTRLTVV.

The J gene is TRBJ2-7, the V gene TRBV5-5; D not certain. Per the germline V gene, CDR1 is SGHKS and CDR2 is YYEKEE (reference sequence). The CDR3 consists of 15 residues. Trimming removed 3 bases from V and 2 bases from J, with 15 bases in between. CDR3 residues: CASSSHYDGTYEQYF. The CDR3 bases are TGTGCCAGCAGCTCCCACTACGACGGAACCTACGAGCAGTACTTC.

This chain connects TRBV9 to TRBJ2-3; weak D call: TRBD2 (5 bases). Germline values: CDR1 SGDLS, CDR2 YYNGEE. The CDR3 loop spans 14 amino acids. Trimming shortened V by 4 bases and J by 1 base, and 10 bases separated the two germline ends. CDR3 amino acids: CASSSGSRTDTQYF. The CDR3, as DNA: TGTGCCAGCAGCTCGGGGTCCCGCACAGATACGCAGTATTTT. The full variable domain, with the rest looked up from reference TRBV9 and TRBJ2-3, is DSGVTQTPKHLITATGQRVTLRCSPRSGDLSVYWYQQSLDQGLQFLIQYYNGEERAKGNILERFSAQQFPDLHSELNLSSLELGDSALYFCASSSGSRTDTQYFGPGTRLTVL.

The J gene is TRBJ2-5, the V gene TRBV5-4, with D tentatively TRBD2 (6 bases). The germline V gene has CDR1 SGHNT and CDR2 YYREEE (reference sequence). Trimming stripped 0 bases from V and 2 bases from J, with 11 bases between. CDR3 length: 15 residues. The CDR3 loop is CASSLVGGVQETQYF. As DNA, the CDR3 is TGTGCCAGCAGCTTGGTTGGCGGGGTACAAGAGACCCAGTACTTC.

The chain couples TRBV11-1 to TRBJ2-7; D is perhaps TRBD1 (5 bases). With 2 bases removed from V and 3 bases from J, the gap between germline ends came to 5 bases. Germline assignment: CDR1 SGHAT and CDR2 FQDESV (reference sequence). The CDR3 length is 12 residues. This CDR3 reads CASSLQGYEQYF. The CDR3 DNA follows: TGTGCCAGCAGCTTACAGGGCTACGAGCAGTACTTC.

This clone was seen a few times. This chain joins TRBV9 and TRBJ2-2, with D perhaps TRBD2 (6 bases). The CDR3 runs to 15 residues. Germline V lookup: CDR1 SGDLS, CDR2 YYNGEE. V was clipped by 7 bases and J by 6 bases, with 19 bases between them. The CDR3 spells CASSGGGGKAGELFF. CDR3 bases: TGTGCCAGCTCTGGAGGTGGGGGGAAAGCCGGGGAGCTGTTTTTT.

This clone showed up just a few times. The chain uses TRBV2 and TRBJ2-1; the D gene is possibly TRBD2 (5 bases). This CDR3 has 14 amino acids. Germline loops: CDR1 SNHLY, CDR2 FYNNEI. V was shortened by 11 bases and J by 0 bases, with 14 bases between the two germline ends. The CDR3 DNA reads TGTGCCTCCGGAGTCGGGAACTCCTACAATGAGCAGTTCTTC. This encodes CASGVGNSYNEQFF.

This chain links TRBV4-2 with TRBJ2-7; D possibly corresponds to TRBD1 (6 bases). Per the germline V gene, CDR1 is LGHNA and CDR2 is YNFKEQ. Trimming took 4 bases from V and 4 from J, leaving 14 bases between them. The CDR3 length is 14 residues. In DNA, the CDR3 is TGTGCCAGCAGCCCCGGACAGAGCAGTTACGAGCAGTACTTC. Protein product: CASSPGQSSYEQYF.

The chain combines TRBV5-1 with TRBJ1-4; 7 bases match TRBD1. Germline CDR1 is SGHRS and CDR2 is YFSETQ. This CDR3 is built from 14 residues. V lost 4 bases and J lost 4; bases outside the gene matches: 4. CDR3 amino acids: CASSPGTVNEKLFF. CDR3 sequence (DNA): TGCGCCAGCAGCCCCGGGACAGTTAATGAAAAACTGTTTTTT.

In DNA form, the CDR3 reads TGTGCCACCAGGCCCCCCGGAGATACGCAGTATTTT. Its translation: CATRPPGDTQYF. The chain carries TRBV7-2 and TRBJ2-3; D not certain. Trimming shortened V by 10 bases and J by 5 bases, and 13 bases separated the two germline ends. The CDR3 has 12 amino acids. Germline V gene sequence: CDR1 SGHTA, CDR2 FQGNSA.

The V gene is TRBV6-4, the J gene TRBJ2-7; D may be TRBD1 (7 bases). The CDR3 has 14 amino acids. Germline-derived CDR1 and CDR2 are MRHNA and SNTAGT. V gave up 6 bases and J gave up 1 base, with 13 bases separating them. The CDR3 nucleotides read TGTGCCAGCAGGCGGGACAGCTTTTCCTACGAGCAGTACTTC. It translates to CASRRDSFSYEQYF.